Detailed here is one T cell receptor (beta chain). The CDR3 extends over 14 amino acids. The V and J ends lost 4 bases and 0 bases respectively, with 7 bases between them. Germline CDR1 SGHRS, CDR2 YFSETQ. The data originate from a study of blood T cell repertoires in COVID-19. Overall study: Specimens from acute and convalescent COVID-19 originated in the United States, Italy and Spain.

Profiled with immunoSEQ multiplex PCR; TCRdb holds only in-frame clones, not every one. This sample has 250,000 to 300,000 clones, with approximately 90% found just once. The sequence was obtained from a man in his forties with acute or convalescent COVID-19. This chain links TRBV5-1 with TRBJ1-4; D is unclear. The sample taken for sequencing was peripheral blood. The CDR3 nucleotides read TGCGCCAGCAGCCCCAGATCAACTAATGAAAAACTGTTTTTT. This translates into CASSPRSTNEKLFF. Combining the CDR3 with reference TRBV5-1 and TRBJ1-4 gives the whole variable domain KAGVTQTPRYLIKTRGQQVTLSCSPISGHRSVSWYQQTPGQGLQFLFEYFSETQRNKGNFPGRFSGRQFSNSRSEMNVSTLELGDSALYLCASSPRSTNEKLFFGSGTQLSVL.